This entry describes one T cell receptor (beta chain). This specimen comes from a study of blood T cell repertoires in COVID-19. Study-wide background: Sites across the United States, Italy and Spain contributed samples from acute and convalescent COVID-19. In each case, the material was cDNA or gDNA derived from T cells, B-cell-depleted T cells, or PBMCs.

Germline CDR1 KGHDR, CDR2 SFDVKD. CDR3 length equals 15 residues. V lost 7 bases and J lost 3, with 17 bases in between. Per the authors' pipeline: Amplifying reference gene primers gave estimates of nucleated cell counts. Here immunoSEQ multiplex PCR was the method, and the copy in TCRdb shows in-frame clones only, minus some. That table is the source of V, J and clone size, and D and trimming were worked out from the DNA. The sample shows over 130,000 clones, about 86% of them seen only once. The V and J genes are TRBV24-1 and TRBJ2-5; TRBD2 might be the D (7 bases). The sequence came from a man in his sixties or seventies with acute or convalescent COVID-19. The sample comprised peripheral blood. The CDR3 protein is CATSLGGGAEETQYF. CDR3 DNA sequence: TGTGCCACCAGCTTAGGGGGGGGCGCCGAAGAGACCCAGTACTTC.